The entry below describes one TCR beta chain. This sample is part of a study of T cell changes during pregnancy in multiple sclerosis. The data were produced by immunoSEQ multiplex PCR, yet TCRdb's version contains in-frame clones alone and is incomplete. The sample comprises roughly 52,000 clones, approximately 92% of which are singletons, and roughly 0.25% rests with the top ten. CDR1 and CDR2 from the germline V gene are MNHEY and SVGAGI. The CDR3 runs 15 residues. After removal of 0 bases from V and 5 bases from J, the junction contained 4 bases not matched to a gene. The clonotype originates from a female donor with multiple sclerosis, enrolled in a pregnancy study. The V gene is TRBV6-5, the J gene TRBJ2-7; TRBD2 matches at 10 bases. The sample here was CD4+ T cells from peripheral blood mononuclear cells, taken in the third trimester of pregnancy. The CDR3 is CASSYSLAGVHEQYF. Written as DNA, the CDR3 is TGTGCCAGCAGTTACTCGCTAGCGGGAGTCCACGAGCAGTACTTC.